This T cell receptor beta chain was sequenced during a study of spatial heterogeneity in lung cancer. Using its own MiXCR run on the 5' RACE reads, TCRdb lists one record per CDR3 protein. Here the sample spans some 23,000 distinct CDR3 sequences, about 7.2% being singletons. Time point defined: sample taken at primary tumor resection. Unsorted samples of tumor, nontumor lung or frozen PBMC had their whole RNA sequenced. This clonotype was recorded many times. J was trimmed by 6 bases and V by 7 bases; bases with no gene match: 15. The CDR3 totals 15 residues. The germline V gene has CDR1 MDHEN and CDR2 SYDVKM.

The TCR comes from a male donor with early-stage non-small cell lung cancer. Sequencing used PBMCs, obtained at surgery. This rearrangement joins TRBV28 to TRBJ2-7, with TRBD1 identical over 7 bases. In DNA, the CDR3 is TGTGCCAGCACCCTCTCCCCCGGGACAGTCGGCGAGCAGTACTTC. Translated, it gives CASTLSPGTVGEQYF.